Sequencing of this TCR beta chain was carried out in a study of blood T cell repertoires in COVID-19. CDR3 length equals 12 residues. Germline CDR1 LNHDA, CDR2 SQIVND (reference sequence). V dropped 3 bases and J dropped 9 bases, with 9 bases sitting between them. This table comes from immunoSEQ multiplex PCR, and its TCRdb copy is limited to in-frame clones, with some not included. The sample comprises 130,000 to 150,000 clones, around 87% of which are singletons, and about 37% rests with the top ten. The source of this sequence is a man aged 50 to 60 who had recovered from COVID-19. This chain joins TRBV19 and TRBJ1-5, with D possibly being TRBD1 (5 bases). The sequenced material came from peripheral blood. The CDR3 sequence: CASSIPGLPQHF. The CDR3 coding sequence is TGTGCCAGTAGTATCCCAGGGCTGCCCCAGCATTTT.